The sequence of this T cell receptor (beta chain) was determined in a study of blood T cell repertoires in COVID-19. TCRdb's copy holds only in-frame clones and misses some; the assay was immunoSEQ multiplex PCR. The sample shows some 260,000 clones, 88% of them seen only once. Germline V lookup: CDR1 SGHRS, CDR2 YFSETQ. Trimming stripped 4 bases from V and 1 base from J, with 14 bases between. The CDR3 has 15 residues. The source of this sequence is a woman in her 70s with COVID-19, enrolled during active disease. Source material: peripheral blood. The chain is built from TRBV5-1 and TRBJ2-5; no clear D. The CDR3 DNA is TGCGCCAGCAGCCTCACTGGGCTCCTCCAAGAGACCCAGTACTTC. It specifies CASSLTGLLQETQYF. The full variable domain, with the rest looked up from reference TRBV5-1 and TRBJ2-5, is KAGVTQTPRYLIKTRGQQVTLSCSPISGHRSVSWYQQTPGQGLQFLFEYFSETQRNKGNFPGRFSGRQFSNSRSEMNVSTLELGDSALYLCASSLTGLLQETQYFGPGTRLLVL.